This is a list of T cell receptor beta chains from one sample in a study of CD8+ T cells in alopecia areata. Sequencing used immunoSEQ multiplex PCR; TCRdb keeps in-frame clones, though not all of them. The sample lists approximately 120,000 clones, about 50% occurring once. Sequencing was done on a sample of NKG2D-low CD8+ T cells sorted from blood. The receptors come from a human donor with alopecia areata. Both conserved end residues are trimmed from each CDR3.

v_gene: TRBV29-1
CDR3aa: SVHVLYEQY

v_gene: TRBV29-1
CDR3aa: SVDLAAGGQETQY

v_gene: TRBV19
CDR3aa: ASSIVGGQPQH

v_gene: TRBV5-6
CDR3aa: ASSFGSMNTEAF

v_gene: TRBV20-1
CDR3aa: SAHLDTQY

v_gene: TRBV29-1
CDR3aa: SVERETQY

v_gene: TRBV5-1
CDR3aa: ASSTGTDYNSPLH

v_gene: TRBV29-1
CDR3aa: SVDLPTTDTQY

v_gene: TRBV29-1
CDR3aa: SVDRQGGTEAF

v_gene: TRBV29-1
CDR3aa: SVSSGGADGGELF

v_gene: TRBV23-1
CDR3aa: ASSMGDRGYT

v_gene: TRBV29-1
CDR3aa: SVEGEADRGYEQY

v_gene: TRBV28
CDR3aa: ASSLKEPQH

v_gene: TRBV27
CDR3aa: ASSPSDAYEQY

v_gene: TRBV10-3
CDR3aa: ASFSGGADGANVLT

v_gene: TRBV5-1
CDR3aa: ASSYTGTSNEQF

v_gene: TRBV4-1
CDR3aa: ASSQDPSQETQY

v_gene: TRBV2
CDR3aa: ASSSGLAPDTQY

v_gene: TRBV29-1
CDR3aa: SVERGNEQY

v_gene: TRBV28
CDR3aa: ASSLLTGGATETQY

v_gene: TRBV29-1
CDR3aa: SVRALSYNEQF

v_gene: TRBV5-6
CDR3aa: ASSYNYEQY

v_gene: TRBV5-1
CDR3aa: ASSLDFGTGYNEQF

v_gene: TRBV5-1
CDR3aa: ASGGQYEAF

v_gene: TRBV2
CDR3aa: ASNRQKRAYEQY

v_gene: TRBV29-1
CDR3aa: SVDWNTEAF

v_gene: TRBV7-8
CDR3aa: ASSFATGGARETQY

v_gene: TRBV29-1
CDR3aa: SVEVTGEQF

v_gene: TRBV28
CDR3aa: ASSARGRTNTQY

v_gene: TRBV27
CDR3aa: ASSSGETNTEAF

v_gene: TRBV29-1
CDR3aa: SALGQSYEQY

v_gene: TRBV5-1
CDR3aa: ASSLNLANEQF

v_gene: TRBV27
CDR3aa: ASSPQQGGLYEQY

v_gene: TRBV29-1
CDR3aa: SVRIRGQGNTGELF

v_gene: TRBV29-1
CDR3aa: SVEGGESYNEQF

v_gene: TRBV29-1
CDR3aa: SVKGTSVGEQF

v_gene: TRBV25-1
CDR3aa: ASSAKDRGWGYT